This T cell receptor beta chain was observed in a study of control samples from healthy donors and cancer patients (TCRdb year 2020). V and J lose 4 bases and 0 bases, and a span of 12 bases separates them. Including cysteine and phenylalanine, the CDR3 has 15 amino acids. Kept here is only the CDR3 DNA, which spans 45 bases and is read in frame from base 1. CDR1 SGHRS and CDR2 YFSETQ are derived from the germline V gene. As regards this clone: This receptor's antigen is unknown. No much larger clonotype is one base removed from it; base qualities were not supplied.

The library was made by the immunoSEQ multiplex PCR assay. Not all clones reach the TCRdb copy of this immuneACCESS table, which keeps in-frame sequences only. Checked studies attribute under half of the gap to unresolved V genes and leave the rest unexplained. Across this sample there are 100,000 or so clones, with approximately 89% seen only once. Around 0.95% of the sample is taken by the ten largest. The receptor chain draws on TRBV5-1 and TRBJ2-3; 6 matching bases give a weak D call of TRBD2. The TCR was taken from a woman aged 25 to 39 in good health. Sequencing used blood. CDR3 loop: CASSRVGGSTDTQYF. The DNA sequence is TGCGCCAGCAGCCGGGTCGGGGGAAGCACAGATACGCAGTATTTT.